Listed here are 11 T cell receptor beta chains from one sample, sequenced in a study of chemoradiotherapy in HPV16-positive cancers. Repertoires were generated with immunoSEQ multiplex PCR, while TCRdb's copy carries only in-frame clones and drops some. The sample lists 7,700 or so clones; around 68% were seen once. Sampling took place from a patient who underwent chemoradiotherapy. Receptors originate from a human donor with HPV-associated anogenital cancer.

The DNA of the CDR3 is TGCGCCAGCAGCCTCCAGGGGGCGAGCACAGATACGCAGTATTTT. This translates into CASSLQGASTDTQYF. The rearrangement links TRBV4-3 to TRBJ2-3, with 8 bases fitting TRBD1. With 4 bases clipped from V and 0 bases from J, the junction kept 3 bases outside the gene matches. The germline V gene has CDR1 LGHNA and CDR2 YSLEER. The length of the CDR3 is 15 residues.

This clone was counted a single time. The chain joins TRBV4-3 to TRBJ1-2, with D perhaps TRBD1 (5 bases). The V and J ends lost 0 bases and 6 bases respectively, with 17 bases between them. The germline V gene encodes CDR1 LGHNA and CDR2 YSLEER. CDR3 length: 16 amino acids. The chain's CDR3 is CASSQDMGTLANGYTF. DNA for the CDR3: TGCGCCAGCAGCCAAGACATGGGGACGCTGGCCAATGGCTACACCTTC.

The genes are TRBV30 and TRBJ2-1, with D perhaps TRBD1 or TRBD2 (6 bases each). V was trimmed by 0 bases and J by 0 bases, leaving 18 bases between them. The CDR3 covers 18 residues. CDR1 and CDR2 (germline): GTSNPN, SVGIG (reference sequence). The CDR3 loop reads CAWSVQAGWGASYNEQFF. In DNA form, the CDR3 reads TGTGCCTGGAGTGTACAGGCGGGGTGGGGGGCCTCCTACAATGAGCAGTTCTTC.

CDR3 DNA sequence: TGTGCCACCATCGGGAACACTGAAGCTTTCTTT. Residues: CATIGNTEAFF. The chain carries TRBV28 and TRBJ1-1, with D unresolved. The V and J ends lost 10 bases and 1 base respectively, with 7 bases between them. This CDR3 comprises 11 residues. Germline V CDR1 and CDR2: MDHEN, SYDVKM. Full variable domain (rest looked up from reference TRBV28 and TRBJ1-1): DVKVTQSSRYLVKRTGEKVFLECVQDMDHENMFWYRQDPGLGLRLIYFSYDVKMKEKGDIPEGYSVSREKKERFSLILESASTNQTSMYLCATIGNTEAFFGQGTRLTVV.

The J gene is TRBJ2-7, the V gene TRBV9; 10 nucleotides line up with TRBD2. CDR1 is SGDLS, CDR2 YYNGEE, per germline. This CDR3 has 17 residues. V lost 1 base and J lost 2; bases outside the gene matches: 9. CDR3 in DNA: TGTGCCAGCAGCGTAAGGGCTAGCGGGAGTTTCCCCTACGAGCAGTACTTC. As protein: CASSVRASGSFPYEQYF. The whole variable domain, remainder taken from reference TRBV9 and TRBJ2-7, is DSGVTQTPKHLITATGQRVTLRCSPRSGDLSVYWYQQSLDQGLQFLIQYYNGEERAKGNILERFSAQQFPDLHSELNLSSLELGDSALYFCASSVRASGSFPYEQYFGPGTRLTVT.

J is TRBJ1-1 and V is TRBV19; D is unresolved. In germline, CDR1 is LNHDA, CDR2 SQIVND (reference sequence). V was shortened by 0 bases and J by 5 bases, with 10 bases between the two germline ends. This CDR3 comprises 14 residues. CDR3 sequence reads: CASSIDGRGTEAFF. The CDR3 nucleotides read TGTGCCAGTAGTATAGATGGGCGTGGGACTGAAGCTTTCTTT.

The V and J genes are TRBV6-5 and TRBJ1-1; D gene uncertain. The CDR3 sequence is 13 residues long. Germline CDR1 MNHEY, CDR2 SVGAGI. The germline V and J ends were trimmed by 8 bases and 4 bases, with 14 bases remaining between them. As DNA, the CDR3 is TGTGCCAGCTCCTCTGACCGGAGCACTGAAGCTTTCTTT. Protein product: CASSSDRSTEAFF.

This clone was picked up a small number of times. The V and J genes are TRBV6-6 and TRBJ1-1, with D hard to call. The germline V gene encodes CDR1 MNHNY and CDR2 SVGAGI (reference sequence). The CDR3 length is 14 residues. Trimming shortened V by 6 bases and J by 5 bases, and 16 bases separated the two germline ends. CDR3 in amino acids: CASRQRTDSTEAFF. The CDR3 nucleotides read TGTGCCAGCAGACAGCGGACGGATTCGACTGAAGCTTTCTTT.

The chain has TRBV19 and TRBJ1-1, with unresolved D. Trimming left V 2 bases short and J 0 bases short, with 4 bases between. The germline CDR1 and CDR2 sequences are LNHDA and SQIVND (reference sequence). This CDR3 has 13 residues. CDR3 bases: TGTGCCAGTAGTATATACATGAACACTGAAGCTTTCTTT. Protein sequence: CASSIYMNTEAFF.

This chain connects TRBV7-9 to TRBJ1-1; D might be TRBD1 (5 bases). This CDR3 spans 14 amino acids. The V end lost 7 bases, the J end lost 7 bases, and 19 bases lay between the germline ends. The germline V gene has CDR1 SEHNR and CDR2 FQNEAQ (reference sequence). In DNA, the CDR3 is TGTGCCAGCACCCTTAAGAGAGGGGAAGGTGAAGCTTTCTTT. Its protein product is CASTLKRGEGEAFF.

The rearrangement links TRBV4-3 to TRBJ1-2; 7 bases are a match to TRBD1. With V trimmed by 4 bases and J by 4 bases, 6 bases remained unmatched. CDR1 and CDR2 from the germline V gene are LGHNA and YSLEER. This CDR3 is built from 14 residues. The CDR3 sequence: CASSPSRDSYGYTF. The CDR3 DNA is TGCGCCAGCAGCCCAAGCCGGGACAGCTATGGCTACACCTTC.